A single TCR beta chain is shown here with its context. Its antigen is not known. This sample was taken from a study of T cell responses to AZD1222 COVID-19 vaccine. General study findings and limits: Just a handful of people given AZD1222 tested seropositive at baseline. Reports say nearly half of spike-specific TCRs go after unmutated variant regions.

Germline trimming cut 3 bases from V and 2 bases from J; bases unmatched to any gene: 4. Germline V gives CDR1 KGHSH, CDR2 LQKENI. The CDR3 spans 15 residues. This table comes from immunoSEQ multiplex PCR, and its TCRdb copy is limited to in-frame clones, with some not included. The sample yields some 140,000 clones, 90% to 95% seen once. The material was peripheral blood, obtained 28 days after the second AZD1222 dose. This chain uses TRBV18 with TRBJ2-1; 7 nucleotides agree with TRBD2. The sequence was collected from an adult who received the AZD1222 COVID-19 vaccine. Here the CDR3 DNA reads TGTGCCAGCTCACCCACGGGGGGAACCTACAATGAGCAGTTCTTC. It encodes CASSPTGGTYNEQFF. The whole variable domain, remainder taken from reference TRBV18 and TRBJ2-1, is NAGVMQNPRHLVRRRGQEARLRCSPMKGHSHVYWYRQLPEEGLKFMVYLQKENIIDESGMPKERFSAEFPKEGPSILRIQQVVRGDSAAYFCASSPTGGTYNEQFFGPGTRLTVL.